A single sample is the source of the 13 T cell receptor beta chains below, sequenced in a study of identical twins. Each CDR3 protein gets one entry after TCRdb re-called the 5' RACE reads with MiXCR. The sample contains about 220,000 distinct CDR3 sequences, 6.5% of which appear only once. This sample was also put to use in a study of T cells expressing NK-cell markers.

What was sequenced was CD8+ T cells sorted from blood. The receptors here all came from a woman between 18 and 30 years old in good health.

This clonotype showed up many times. The gene calls are TRBV12-3 or TRBV12-4 and TRBJ2-7, with 9 bases that match TRBD1. There are 14 residues in the CDR3. V lost 3 bases, J lost 4 bases, and 4 bases stayed unmatched. CDR3 nucleotides: TGTGCCAGCAGTTTCGGGACAGGGCCGTACGAGCAGTACTTC. This encodes CASSFGTGPYEQYF.

The genes are TRBV6-2 or TRBV6-3 and TRBJ1-1; D is undetermined. The V gene's germline CDR1 is MNHEY and CDR2 SVGEGT. The CDR3 sequence is 16 residues long. Trimming took 5 bases from V and 0 from J, leaving 16 bases between them. The CDR3 region has the DNA TGTGCCAGCAGTAGCGGGGAGGAAATAATGAACACTGAAGCTTTCTTT. As protein: CASSSGEEIMNTEAFF.

This clonotype appeared many times. This chain's CDR3 is CASSSPGQGAEQPQHF. CDR3 coding DNA: TGTGCCAGCAGCTCCCCGGGACAGGGGGCTGAGCAGCCCCAGCATTTT. The chain carries TRBV16 and TRBJ1-5; 12 bases are a match to TRBD1. CDR3 length: 16 residues. Per the germline V gene, CDR1 is KGHSY and CDR2 is FQNENV. Losses at the gene ends were 5 bases for V and 7 bases for J; bases not matched to a gene: 9.

This clonotype was seen repeatedly, ten times or more. The rearrangement joins TRBV5-1 to TRBJ1-5; D call uncertain. This CDR3 has 14 amino acids. The germline V gene encodes CDR1 SGHRS and CDR2 YFSETQ. The V gene lost 0 bases and the J gene lost 8 bases, with 12 bases spanning the gap. CDR3 nucleotides: TGCGCCAGCAGCTTGGGTCCTCCACGTGAGCCCCAGCATTTT. It translates to CASSLGPPREPQHF.

This clonotype has at least ten counts. This chain links TRBV5-1 with TRBJ1-1; D is unclear. V was trimmed by 0 bases and J by 4 bases, leaving 10 bases between them. CDR3 length equals 14 residues. Germline V lookup: CDR1 SGHRS, CDR2 YFSETQ. CDR3 sequence reads: CASSLVTDLTEAFF. The CDR3 nucleotides read TGCGCCAGCAGCTTGGTTACAGATCTCACTGAAGCTTTCTTT.

This clonotype was recorded a few times. The chain has TRBV2 and TRBJ2-7; no clear D gene. Looked up from germline, CDR1 is SNHLY and CDR2 is FYNNEI. This CDR3 region has 13 residues. V was clipped by 0 bases and J by 5 bases, with 8 bases between them. CDR3 loop: CASSEARSNEQYF. CDR3 nucleotide sequence: TGTGCCAGCAGTGAAGCGCGGTCTAACGAGCAGTACTTC.

There are many counts of this clonotype. The chain combines TRBV12-3 or TRBV12-4 with TRBJ2-6; D may be TRBD2 (5 bases). The CDR3 spans 15 residues. With 3 bases removed from V and 7 bases from J, the gap between germline ends came to 13 bases. CDR3 nucleotide sequence: TGTGCCAGCAGTTTTGAGGGTGGTGGAGCCAACGTCCTGACTTTC. It encodes CASSFEGGGANVLTF.

The chain links TRBV6-1 to TRBJ1-5; unclear D gene. V lost 7 bases to trimming and J lost 5 bases, with 15 bases between them. This CDR3 region has 14 residues. Germline assignment: CDR1 MNHNS and CDR2 SASEGT. CDR3 DNA sequence: TGTGCCAGCATTGTCGAAAGCCATTATCAGCCCCAGCATTTT. This sequence encodes CASIVESHYQPQHF.

In this sample, this clonotype turned up many times. This chain joins TRBV2 and TRBJ1-1; TRBD1 agrees at 8 bases. J was trimmed by 1 base and V by 4 bases; bases with no gene match: 2. This CDR3 is 14 amino acids long. Germline values: CDR1 SNHLY, CDR2 FYNNEI. The CDR3 DNA is TGTGCCAGCAGTGGGGGGACAGGGAACACTGAAGCTTTCTTT. Its protein product is CASSGGTGNTEAFF.

This clonotype was seen only a few times. In nucleotides, the CDR3 is TGTGCCAGCAGTTTAACGGGCTCCTATAATTCACCCCTCCACTTT. This encodes CASSLTGSYNSPLHF. This chain joins TRBV28 and TRBJ1-6, with unresolved D. V dropped 2 bases and J dropped 0 bases, with 5 bases sitting between them. The CDR3 loop spans 15 amino acids. The germline V gene encodes CDR1 MDHEN and CDR2 SYDVKM.

V gene TRBV11-2 combines with J gene TRBJ2-7; 7 bases map to TRBD2. Per germline, CDR1 SGHAT and CDR2 FQNNGV. There are 14 residues in the CDR3. The ends lost 5 bases at V and 2 bases at J; junction bases unmatched: 6. This chain's CDR3 is CASSAGLVTYEQYF. CDR3 in DNA: TGTGCCAGCAGCGCCGGACTAGTTACCTACGAGCAGTACTTC.

This clonotype was found many times. This chain links TRBV10-3 with TRBJ2-1; the D gene is possibly TRBD2 (7 bases). The CDR3 consists of 16 residues. Trimming pared 8 bases from V and 1 base from J, leaving 18 bases between. The germline CDR1 and CDR2 sequences are ENHRY and SYGVKD. The DNA of the CDR3 is TGTGCCATCTGCCCCTCCGGGGGGACATCCTACAATGAGCAGTTCTTC. Amino acids: CAICPSGGTSYNEQFF.

The chain carries TRBV13 and TRBJ2-1; D is unclear. Germline V gene sequence: CDR1 PRHDT, CDR2 FYEKMQ (reference sequence). CDR3 length: 14 amino acids. V was pared by 5 bases and J by 0 bases, with 8 bases between. The CDR3 nucleotides are TGTGCCAGCAGCGAGCCACGCTCCTACAATGAGCAGTTCTTC. Translating it yields CASSEPRSYNEQFF.